The clone carrying this T cell receptor beta chain was counted a single time. Reverse transcription of about 0.45 to 1 ug RNA was carried out with random hexamers. Using its own MiXCR run on the immunoSEQ multiplex PCR reads, TCRdb lists one record per CDR3 protein. The table includes around 300,000 distinct CDR3 sequences, 70% to 90% detected once. This sample is drawn from a study of CD8 T cells in Susac syndrome. V dropped 6 bases and J dropped 2 bases, with 8 bases sitting between them. The CDR3 totals 11 residues. CDR1 DFQATT and CDR2 SNEGSKA come from the germline V gene (reference sequence). J is TRBJ2-7 and V is TRBV20-1; D gene uncertain. The sequence came from a human donor with multiple sclerosis. The sample consisted of CD8+ T cells from PBMCs. The CDR3 DNA reads TGCAGTGCCAAAGTCGCCTACGAGCAGTACTTC. This gives the protein CSAKVAYEQYF.